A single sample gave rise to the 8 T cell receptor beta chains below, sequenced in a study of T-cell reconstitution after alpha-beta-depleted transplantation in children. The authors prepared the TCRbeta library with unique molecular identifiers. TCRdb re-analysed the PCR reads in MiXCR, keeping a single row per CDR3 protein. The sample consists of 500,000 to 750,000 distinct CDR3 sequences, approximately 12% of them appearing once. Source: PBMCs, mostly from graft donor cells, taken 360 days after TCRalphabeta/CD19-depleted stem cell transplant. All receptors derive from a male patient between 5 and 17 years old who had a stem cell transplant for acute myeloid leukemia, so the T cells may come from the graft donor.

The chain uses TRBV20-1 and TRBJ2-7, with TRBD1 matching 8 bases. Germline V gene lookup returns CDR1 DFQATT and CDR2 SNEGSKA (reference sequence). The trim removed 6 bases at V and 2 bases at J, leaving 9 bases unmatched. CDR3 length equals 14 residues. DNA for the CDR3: TGCAGTGCCGAATCAGACAGGGGTCCCTACGAGCAGTACTTC. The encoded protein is CSAESDRGPYEQYF.

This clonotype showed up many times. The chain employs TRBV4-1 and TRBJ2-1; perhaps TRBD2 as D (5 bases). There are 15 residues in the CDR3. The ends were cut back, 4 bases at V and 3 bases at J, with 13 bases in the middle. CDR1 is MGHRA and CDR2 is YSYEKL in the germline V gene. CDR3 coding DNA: TGCGCCAGCAGCCCCCTGCTAGCAGTCTACAATGAGCAGTTCTTC. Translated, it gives CASSPLLAVYNEQFF.

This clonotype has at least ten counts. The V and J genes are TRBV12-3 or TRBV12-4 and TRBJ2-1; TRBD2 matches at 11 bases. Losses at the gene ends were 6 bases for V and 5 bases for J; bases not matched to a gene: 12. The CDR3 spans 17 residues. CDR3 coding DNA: TGTGCCAGCAGCTCCCTTTTGACTAGCGGGGATGACAATGAGCAGTTCTTC. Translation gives CASSSLLTSGDDNEQFF.

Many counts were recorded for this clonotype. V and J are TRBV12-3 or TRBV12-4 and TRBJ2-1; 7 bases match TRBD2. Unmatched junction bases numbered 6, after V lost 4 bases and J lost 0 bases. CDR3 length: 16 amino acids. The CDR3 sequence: CASSSAGSSSYNEQFF. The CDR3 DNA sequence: TGTGCCAGCAGTTCAGCGGGAAGTAGCTCCTACAATGAGCAGTTCTTC.

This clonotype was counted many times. CDR3 bases: TGTGCCAGCAGCCCCCGGCTAGCGGGAGGGCGTGGTGCAGATACGCAGTATTTT. The encoded protein is CASSPRLAGGRGADTQYF. This rearrangement joins TRBV7-8 to TRBJ2-3; 12 bases are shared with TRBD2. V was clipped by 5 bases and J by 4 bases; unmatched bases: 13. The CDR3 consists of 18 residues. CDR1 is SGHVS and CDR2 is FQNEAQ in the germline V gene.

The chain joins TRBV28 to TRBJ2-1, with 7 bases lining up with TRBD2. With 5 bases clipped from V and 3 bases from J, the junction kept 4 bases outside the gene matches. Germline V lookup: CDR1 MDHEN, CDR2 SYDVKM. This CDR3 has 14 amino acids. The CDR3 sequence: CASSQSGVYNEQFF. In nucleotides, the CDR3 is TGTGCCAGCAGTCAAAGCGGGGTCTACAATGAGCAGTTCTTC. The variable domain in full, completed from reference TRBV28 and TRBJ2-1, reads DVKVTQSSRYLVKRTGEKVFLECVQDMDHENMFWYRQDPGLGLRLIYFSYDVKMKEKGDIPEGYSVSREKKERFSLILESASTNQTSMYLCASSQSGVYNEQFFGPGTRLTVL.

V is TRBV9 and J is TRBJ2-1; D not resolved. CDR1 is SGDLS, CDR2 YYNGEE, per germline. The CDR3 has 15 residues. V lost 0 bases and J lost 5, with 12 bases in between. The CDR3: CASSVGSEGDNEQFF. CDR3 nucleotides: TGTGCCAGCAGCGTAGGTTCCGAAGGTGACAATGAGCAGTTCTTC. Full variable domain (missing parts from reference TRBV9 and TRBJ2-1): DSGVTQTPKHLITATGQRVTLRCSPRSGDLSVYWYQQSLDQGLQFLIQYYNGEERAKGNILERFSAQQFPDLHSELNLSSLELGDSALYFCASSVGSEGDNEQFFGPGTRLTVL.

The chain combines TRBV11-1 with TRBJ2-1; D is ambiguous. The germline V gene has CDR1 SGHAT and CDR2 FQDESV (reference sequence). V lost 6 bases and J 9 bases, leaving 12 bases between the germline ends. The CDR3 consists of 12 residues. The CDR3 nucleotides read TGTGCCAGCAGGATCCCTGGCGGTGAGCAGTTCTTC. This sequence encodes CASRIPGGEQFF.